The sequence of this TCR beta chain was determined in a study of T cells in Graves' hyperthyroidism and ophthalmopathy. Study at large: Peripheral blood was acquired at first diagnosis, ahead of any therapy whatsoever.

Calling Graves' hyperthyroidism stable meant ophthalmopathy did not progress within 18 months. Diagnostic decisions used clinical symptoms, serum thyroxine and TRAb, thyroid ultrasound and orbital computed tomography. This clonotype has a count of ten or more. Antigen unknown. Amplification of TCR beta CDR3 regions was performed using RNA transcripts as template. The study used the HTBI primer set for a first-round RT-PCR of the TCR CDR3. TCRdb called the multiplex PCR reads again in MiXCR, with one record for every CDR3 protein. The sample has over 500,000 distinct CDR3 sequences; less than 15% are singletons. CDR3 length: 16 residues. The germline V gene has CDR1 LNHDA and CDR2 SQIVND (reference sequence). J gave up 7 bases and V 1 base, and 11 bases lay outside the gene matches. Whole-study findings and limits: Among thyroid clonotypes expanded above 0.001, most also appeared in blood.

The chain joins TRBV19 to TRBJ1-1; TRBD1 agrees at 8 bases. Sequencing was performed on blood. The TCR originated in a woman aged 40 to 50 with Graves' hyperthyroidism. For the CDR3, the DNA is TGTGCCAGTAGTATAGCGGCCAGGGGGCGGTCGAATGAAGCTTTCTTT. This translates into CASSIAARGRSNEAFF. Full variable domain (rest looked up from reference TRBV19 and TRBJ1-1): DGGITQSPKYLFRKEGQNVTLSCEQNLNHDAMYWYRQDPGQGLRLIYYSQIVNDFQKGDIAEGYSVSREKKESFPLTVTSAQKNPTAFYLCASSIAARGRSNEAFFGQGTRLTVV.